These 4 T cell receptor beta chains were all obtained from the same sample, sequenced in a study of blood T cell repertoires in COVID-19 (dated by TCRdb to the early 2020s). Libraries were made using the immunoSEQ multiplex PCR assay. TCRdb took over this immuneACCESS table, retaining in-frame rearrangements with V and J assigned. Such tables are incomplete; in checked studies, under half of the missing clones stem from an unresolved V gene, and the remainder is unexplained. Across this sample there are around 50,000 clones, with 89% seen only once. About 2% of the sample rests with the top ten. The specimen sequenced was peripheral blood. These receptors originate from a human donor in a cohort sampled during active COVID-19.

The V call is TRBV29-1, the J call TRBJ1-4; D gene ambiguous. Germline CDR1 reads SQVTM; CDR2 reads ANQGSEA. This CDR3 region has 13 residues. The germline V and J ends were trimmed by 4 bases and 3 bases, with 9 bases remaining between them. Here the CDR3 reads CSVAGRANEKLFF. Written as DNA, the CDR3 is TGCAGCGTTGCCGGGCGGGCTAATGAAAAACTGTTTTTT.

The rearrangement links TRBV7-2 to TRBJ2-7, with 7 nucleotides matching TRBD2. The CDR3 runs to 16 residues. Per germline, CDR1 SGHTA and CDR2 FQGNSA. V gave up 3 bases and J gave up 6 bases; unmatched junction bases: 14. The CDR3 nucleotides read TGTGCCAGCAGCTTTAGGAAGACCGCGGGAGAAGGCGAGCAGTACTTC. Its protein product is CASSFRKTAGEGEQYF.

This clone was found a few times. The CDR3 DNA reads as TGTGCCAGCAGTTACGGGCAGGGTATCCGTCAGCCCCAGCATTTT. Translation gives CASSYGQGIRQPQHF. V gene TRBV6-2 or TRBV6-3 combines with J gene TRBJ1-5; tentative D call: TRBD1 (5 bases). This CDR3 spans 15 amino acids. Trimming took 2 bases from V and 6 from J, leaving 14 bases between them. Germline V gene lookup returns CDR1 MNHEY and CDR2 SVGEGT.

This chain links TRBV3-1 (or the pseudogene TRBV3-2) with TRBJ1-6, with D possibly matching TRBD1 (6 bases). The CDR3 runs 15 residues. The V gene lost 4 bases and the J gene lost 3 bases, with 10 bases spanning the gap. Germline loops: CDR1 LGHDT, CDR2 YNNKEL (reference sequence). The CDR3 protein is CASSLTGNYNSPLHF. The CDR3 DNA reads TGTGCCAGCAGCCTCACAGGGAACTATAATTCACCCCTCCACTTT.